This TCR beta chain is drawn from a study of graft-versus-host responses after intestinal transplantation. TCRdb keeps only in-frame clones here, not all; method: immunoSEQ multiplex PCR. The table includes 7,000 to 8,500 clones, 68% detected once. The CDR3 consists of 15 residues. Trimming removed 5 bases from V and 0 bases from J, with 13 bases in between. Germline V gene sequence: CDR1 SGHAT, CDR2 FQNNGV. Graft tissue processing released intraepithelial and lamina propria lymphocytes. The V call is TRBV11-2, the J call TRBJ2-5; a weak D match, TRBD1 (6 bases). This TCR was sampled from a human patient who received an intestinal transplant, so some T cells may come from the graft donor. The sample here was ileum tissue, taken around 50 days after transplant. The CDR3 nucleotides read TGTGCCAGCAGCCCACCGGCAGGGGACCAAGAGACCCAGTACTTC. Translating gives CASSPPAGDQETQYF. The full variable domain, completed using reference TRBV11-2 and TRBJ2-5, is EAGVAQSPRYKIIEKRQSVAFWCNPISGHATLYWYQQILGQGPKLLIQFQNNGVVDDSQLPKDRFSAERLKGVDSTLKIQPAKLEDSAVYLCASSPPAGDQETQYFGPGTRLLVL.